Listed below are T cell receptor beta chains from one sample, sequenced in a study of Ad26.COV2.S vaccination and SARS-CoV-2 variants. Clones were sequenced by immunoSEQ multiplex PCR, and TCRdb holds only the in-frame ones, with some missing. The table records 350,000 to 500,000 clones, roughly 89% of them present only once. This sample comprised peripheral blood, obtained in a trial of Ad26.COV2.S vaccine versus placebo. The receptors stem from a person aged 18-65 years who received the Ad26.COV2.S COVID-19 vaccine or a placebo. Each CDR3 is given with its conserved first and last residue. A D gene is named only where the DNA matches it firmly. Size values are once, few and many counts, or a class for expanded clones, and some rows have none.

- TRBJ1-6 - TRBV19 CASSITADNSPLHF TGTGCCAGTAGTATCACGGCAGATAATTCACCCCTCCACTTT
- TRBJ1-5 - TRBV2 CASSFSENQPQHF TGTGCCAGCAGCTTTTCCGAAAATCAGCCCCAGCATTTT
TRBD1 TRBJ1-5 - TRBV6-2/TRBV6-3 CASSLGEGGAIGQPQHF TGTGCCAGCAGCCTTGGGGAAGGGGGCGCAATTGGTCAGCCCCAGCATTTT
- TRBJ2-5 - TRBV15 CATSRLDRTETQYF TGTGCCACCAGCAGACTCGACAGAACAGAGACCCAGTACTTC
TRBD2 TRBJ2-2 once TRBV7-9 CASSFQAGVSGELFF TGTGCCAGCAGCTTCCAGGCGGGAGTGTCTGGGGAGCTGTTTTTT
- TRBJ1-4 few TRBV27 CASSEIYGREKLFF TGTGCCAGCAGCGAGATCTATGGTCGGGAAAAACTGTTTTTT
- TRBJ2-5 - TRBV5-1 CASSPGLWETQYF TGCGCCAGCAGCCCTGGCCTATGGGAGACCCAGTACTTC
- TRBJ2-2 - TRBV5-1 CASSLLGVATGLTGELFF TGCGCCAGCAGCTTGCTCGGGGTGGCCACAGGGCTCACCGGGGAGCTGTTTTTT
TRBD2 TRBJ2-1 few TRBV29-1 CSSRLGGSSYNEQFF TGCAGCTCCCGGTTGGGCGGGAGCTCCTACAATGAGCAGTTCTTC
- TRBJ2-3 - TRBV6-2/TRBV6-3 CASSYSPAGGDTQYF TGTGCCAGCAGTTACTCGCCGGCTGGGGGAGATACGCAGTATTTT
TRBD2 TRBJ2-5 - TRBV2 CASAGGGSQETQYF TGTGCCAGCGCCGGGGGGGGTAGCCAAGAGACCCAGTACTTC
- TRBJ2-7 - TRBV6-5 CASSWRSGEQYF TGTGCCAGCAGTTGGCGAAGCGGCGAGCAGTACTTC
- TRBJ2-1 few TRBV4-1 CASSQIGGKTYNEQFF TGCGCCAGCAGCCAAATTGGCGGGAAGACCTACAATGAGCAGTTCTTC
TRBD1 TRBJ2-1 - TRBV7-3 CASSLQGASYNEQFF TGTGCCAGCAGCTTACAGGGGGCATCCTACAATGAGCAGTTCTTC
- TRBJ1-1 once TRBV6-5 CASRGLTEAFF TGTGCCAGCAGAGGGCTAACTGAAGCTTTCTTT
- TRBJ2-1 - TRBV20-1 CSARDLREFF TGCAGTGCTAGAGATCTTCGGGAGTTCTTC
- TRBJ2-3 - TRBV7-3 CASSLDYSSTDTQYF TGTGCCAGCAGCTTAGACTATTCCTCCACAGATACGCAGTATTTT
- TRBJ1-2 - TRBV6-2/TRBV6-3 CASSFIDGYTF TGTGCCAGCAGTTTTATAGATGGCTACACCTTC
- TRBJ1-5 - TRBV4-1 CASSLGRDNQPQHF TGCGCCAGCAGCCTCGGACGGGACAATCAGCCCCAGCATTTT
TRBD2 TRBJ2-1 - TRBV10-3 CAISHGTSGRYNEQFF TGTGCCATCAGTCACGGGACTAGCGGAAGGTACAATGAGCAGTTCTTC
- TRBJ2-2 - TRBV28 CASSFYQGDGELFF TGTGCCAGCAGTTTTTACCAGGGTGACGGGGAGCTGTTTTTT
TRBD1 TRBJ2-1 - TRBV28 CASKVTGGYNEQFF TGTGCCAGCAAAGTGACAGGGGGCTACAATGAGCAGTTCTTC
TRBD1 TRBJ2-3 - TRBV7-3 CASSNGQGTDTQYF TGTGCCAGCAGCAACGGACAGGGCACAGATACGCAGTATTTT
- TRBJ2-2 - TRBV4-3 CASSQGPQGAGELFF TGCGCCAGCAGCCAAGGACCCCAAGGGGCCGGGGAGCTGTTTTTT
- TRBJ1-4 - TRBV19 CASSIRTTNEKLFF TGTGCCAGTAGTATAAGGACAACTAATGAAAAACTGTTTTTT
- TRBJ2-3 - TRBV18 CASSLEVGDTQYF TGTGCCAGCTCATTAGAGGTTGGAGATACGCAGTATTTT
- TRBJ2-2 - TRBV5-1 CASSGTWNTGELFF TGCGCCAGCAGCGGTACTTGGAACACCGGGGAGCTGTTTTTT
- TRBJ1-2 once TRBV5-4 CASSYTGIPYGYTF TGTGCCAGCAGCTATACCGGGATCCCATATGGCTACACCTTC
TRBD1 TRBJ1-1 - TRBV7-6 CASSRRDSKPALKNTEAFF TGTGCCAGCAGCCGACGGGACAGTAAACCAGCCCTAAAAAACACTGAAGCTTTCTTT